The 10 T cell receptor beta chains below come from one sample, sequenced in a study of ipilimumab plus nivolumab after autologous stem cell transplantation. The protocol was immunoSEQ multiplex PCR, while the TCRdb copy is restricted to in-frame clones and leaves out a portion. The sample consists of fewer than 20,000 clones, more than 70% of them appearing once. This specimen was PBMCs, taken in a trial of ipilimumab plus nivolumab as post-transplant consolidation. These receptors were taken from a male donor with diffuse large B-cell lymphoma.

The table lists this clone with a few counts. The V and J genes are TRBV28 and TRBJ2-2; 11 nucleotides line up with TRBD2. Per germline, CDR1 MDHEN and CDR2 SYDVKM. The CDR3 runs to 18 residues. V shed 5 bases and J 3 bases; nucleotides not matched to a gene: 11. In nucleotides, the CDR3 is TGTGCCAGCAGTAAACTAGCGGGAGTAGGTGAGGACACCGGGGAGCTGTTTTTT. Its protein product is CASSKLAGVGEDTGELFF.

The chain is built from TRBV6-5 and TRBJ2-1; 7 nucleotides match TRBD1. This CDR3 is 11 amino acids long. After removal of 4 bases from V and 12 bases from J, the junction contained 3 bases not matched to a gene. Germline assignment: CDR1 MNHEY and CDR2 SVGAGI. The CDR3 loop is CASSFGQAQFF. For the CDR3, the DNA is TGTGCCAGCAGTTTCGGACAGGCGCAGTTCTTC.

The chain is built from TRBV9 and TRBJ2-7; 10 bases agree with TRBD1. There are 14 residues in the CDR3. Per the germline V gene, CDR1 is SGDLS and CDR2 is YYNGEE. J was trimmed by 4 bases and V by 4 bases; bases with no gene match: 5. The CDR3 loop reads CASSRTGGLYEQYF. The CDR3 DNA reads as TGTGCCAGCAGCAGGACAGGGGGACTTTACGAGCAGTACTTC. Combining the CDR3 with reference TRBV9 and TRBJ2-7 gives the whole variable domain DSGVTQTPKHLITATGQRVTLRCSPRSGDLSVYWYQQSLDQGLQFLIQYYNGEERAKGNILERFSAQQFPDLHSELNLSSLELGDSALYFCASSRTGGLYEQYFGPGTRLTVT.

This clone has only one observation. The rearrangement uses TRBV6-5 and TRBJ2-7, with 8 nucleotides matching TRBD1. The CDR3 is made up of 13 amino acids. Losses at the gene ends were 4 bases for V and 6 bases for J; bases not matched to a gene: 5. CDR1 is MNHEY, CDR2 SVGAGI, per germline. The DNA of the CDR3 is TGTGCCAGCAGTTCCCCCCAGGGGGCCGAGCAGTACTTC. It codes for CASSSPQGAEQYF.

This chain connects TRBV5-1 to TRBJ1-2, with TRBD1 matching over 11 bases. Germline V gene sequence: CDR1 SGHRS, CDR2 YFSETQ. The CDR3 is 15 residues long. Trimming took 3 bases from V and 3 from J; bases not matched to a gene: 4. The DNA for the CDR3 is TGCGCCAGCAGCTCCGGACAGGGGGCCTACTATGGCTACACCTTC. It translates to CASSSGQGAYYGYTF.

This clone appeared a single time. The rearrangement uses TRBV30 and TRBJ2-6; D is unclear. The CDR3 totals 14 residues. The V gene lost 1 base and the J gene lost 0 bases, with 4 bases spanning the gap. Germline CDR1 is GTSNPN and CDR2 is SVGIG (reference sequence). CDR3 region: CAWSDYSGANVLTF. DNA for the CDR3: TGTGCCTGGAGTGACTACTCTGGGGCCAACGTCCTGACTTTC.

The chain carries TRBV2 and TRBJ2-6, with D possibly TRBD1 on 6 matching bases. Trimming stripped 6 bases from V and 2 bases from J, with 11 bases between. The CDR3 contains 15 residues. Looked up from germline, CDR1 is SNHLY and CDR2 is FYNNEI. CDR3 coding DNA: TGTGCCAGCAGAAAGACAGGAGCTGGGGCCAACGTCCTGACTTTC. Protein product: CASRKTGAGANVLTF.

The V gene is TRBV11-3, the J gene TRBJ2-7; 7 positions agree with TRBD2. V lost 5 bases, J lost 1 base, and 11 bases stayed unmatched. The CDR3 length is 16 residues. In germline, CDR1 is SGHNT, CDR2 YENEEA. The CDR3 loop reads CASSLGLDHESYEQYF. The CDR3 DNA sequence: TGTGCCAGCAGCCTAGGACTAGACCACGAGTCCTACGAGCAGTACTTC. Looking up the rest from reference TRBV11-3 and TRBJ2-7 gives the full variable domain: EAGVVQSPRYKIIEKKQPVAFWCNPISGHNTLYWYLQNLGQGPELLIRYENEEAVDDSQLPKDRFSAERLKGVDSTLKIQPAELGDSAVYLCASSLGLDHESYEQYFGPGTRLTVT.

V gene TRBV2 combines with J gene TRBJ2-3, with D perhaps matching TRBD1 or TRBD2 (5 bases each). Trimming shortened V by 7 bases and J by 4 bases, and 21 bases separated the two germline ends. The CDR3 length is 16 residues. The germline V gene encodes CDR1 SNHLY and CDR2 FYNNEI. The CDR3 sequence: CASMGRGVVRSDTQYF. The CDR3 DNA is TGTGCCAGCATGGGTCGAGGGGTGGTTCGGTCAGATACGCAGTATTTT.

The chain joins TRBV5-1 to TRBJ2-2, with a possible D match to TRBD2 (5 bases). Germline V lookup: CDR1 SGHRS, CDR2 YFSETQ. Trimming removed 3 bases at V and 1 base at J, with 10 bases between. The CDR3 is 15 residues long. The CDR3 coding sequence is TGCGCCAGCAGCTGGGAACTAGGGAACACCGGGGAGCTGTTTTTT. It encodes CASSWELGNTGELFF.